A selection of T cell receptor beta chains follows, all from one sample in a study of OX40 agonist ivuxolimab in advanced cancers. Some clones are missing from TCRdb's copy, which holds only in-frame ones; the method was immunoSEQ multiplex PCR. This table holds more than 80,000 clones, 85% to 95% found once. The sample here was CD4+ or CD8+ T cells sorted from blood, taken in a trial of the OX40 agonist ivuxolimab. These receptor sequences come from an adult with an advanced solid tumor such as melanoma, head and neck, liver or kidney cancer. The CDR3 runs from the conserved cysteine through the conserved F or W.

j_call	v_call	cdr3_aa
TRBJ2-4	TRBV14	CASSQGAGTSGTVLAKNIQYF
TRBJ1-2	TRBV20-1	CSATQFYGYTF
TRBJ2-1	TRBV6-6	CASSHRTISRNEQFF
TRBJ2-1	TRBV9	CASSPRGSSFLGEQFF
TRBJ1-5	TRBV4-2	CASGGLGQPQHF
TRBJ1-3	TRBV14	CASSQETLALFRNTIYF
TRBJ2-7	TRBV15	CATSRDLYEQYF
TRBJ2-5	TRBV7-2	CASSFNRGQETQYF
TRBJ2-1	TRBV30	CAWSVLPHEQFF
TRBJ1-2	TRBV7-2	CASSYVPPNYGYTF
TRBJ2-1	TRBV11-2	CASSLAGGVYARFF
TRBJ2-1	TRBV11-2	CASSLTSASSYNEQFF
TRBJ2-2	TRBV28	CASSPVRSRRNTGELFF
TRBJ2-2	TRBV27	CASSRGRTGELFF
TRBJ1-2	TRBV6-1	CATRTAGGYGYTF
TRBJ1-5	TRBV4-2	CASSQQGAGQPQHF